The 23 T cell receptor beta chains below all came from one sample that was sequenced in a study of T-cell reconstitution after alpha-beta-depleted transplantation in children. Study findings and constraints: Reportedly, roughly two months post-transplant, alpha-beta T cells arose from several hundred expanded graft clones.

These receptors have no known antigen. Preparation of the TCRbeta library was carried out with unique molecular identifiers. TCRdb passed the PCR reads through MiXCR, listing each CDR3 protein once. The data show fewer than 35,000 distinct CDR3 sequences, roughly 6.7% seen once. Sequences were derived from peripheral blood, sampled 60 days after TCRalphabeta/CD19-depleted stem cell transplant. The receptors were sampled from a child in the first two years of life who had a stem cell transplant for acute myeloid leukemia, so the T cells may come from the graft donor.

This clonotype appeared a few times. V and J are TRBV4-2 and TRBJ2-1, with 15 nucleotides matching TRBD2. Trimming at V came to 4 bases and at J to 14 bases, leaving 6 bases not matched to a gene. The CDR3 spans 14 residues. Germline values: CDR1 LGHNA, CDR2 YNFKEQ. The CDR3 protein is CASSRGLAGGPEFF. As DNA, the CDR3 is TGTGCCAGCAGCCGAGGACTAGCGGGGGGGCCTGAGTTCTTC.

This clonotype was seen repeatedly, ten times or more. J is TRBJ2-1 and V is TRBV14; tentatively, D is TRBD2 (7 bases). The CDR3 is 16 residues long. Germline V gene lookup returns CDR1 SGHDN and CDR2 FVKESK. V was clipped by 4 bases and J by 9 bases, with 22 bases between them. CDR3 coding DNA: TGTGCCAGCAGCCGCTCAGGCGGGGGCGGAGGGGGTGAGCAGTTCTTC. Amino acid sequence: CASSRSGGGGGGEQFF.

This clonotype was observed many times. The V and J genes are TRBV20-1 and TRBJ2-7; no clear D. V dropped 5 bases and J dropped 3 bases, with 2 bases sitting between them. Per germline, CDR1 DFQATT and CDR2 SNEGSKA (reference sequence). The CDR3 runs to 9 residues. The CDR3 sequence is CSAFYEQYF. The CDR3 DNA is TGCAGTGCTTTCTACGAGCAGTACTTC.

This clonotype was picked up many times. The chain uses TRBV9 and TRBJ2-7, with 11 nucleotides matching TRBD1. The CDR3 loop spans 16 amino acids. V shed 0 bases, J shed 2 bases, and the junction held 4 bases outside the gene matches. CDR1 and CDR2 from the germline V gene are SGDLS and YYNGEE. CDR3 bases: TGTGCCAGCAGCGTAGGGGACAGGGGGGGGACCTACGAGCAGTACTTC. Its translation is CASSVGDRGGTYEQYF. The variable domain in full, with the rest retrieved from reference TRBV9 and TRBJ2-7, is DSGVTQTPKHLITATGQRVTLRCSPRSGDLSVYWYQQSLDQGLQFLIQYYNGEERAKGNILERFSAQQFPDLHSELNLSSLELGDSALYFCASSVGDRGGTYEQYFGPGTRLTVT.

This clonotype was detected many times. An end of the junction differs from the germline gene, which may be a read error. The chain links TRBV29-1 to TRBJ2-3, with a possible D match to TRBD1 (6 bases). Germline lookup yields CDR1 SQVTM and CDR2 ANQGSEA. CDR3 length: 21 residues. The CDR3 nucleotides are TGCAGCTCTTGGGTTCAGGGGACCCTAGCCCAGTTGGTGTTAAGCACAGATACGCAGTGTTTT. It translates to CSSWVQGTLAQLVLSTDTQCF.

There are many counts of this clonotype. This chain uses TRBV7-9 with TRBJ2-7, with 11 bases that match TRBD2. Germline loops: CDR1 SEHNR, CDR2 FQNEAQ (reference sequence). This CDR3 is 16 amino acids long. With V trimmed by 5 bases and J by 5 bases, 11 bases remained unmatched. The CDR3 region is CASSPLAGAPQHEQYF. The DNA of the CDR3 is TGTGCCAGCAGCCCACTAGCGGGAGCCCCCCAGCACGAGCAGTACTTC.

In its sample, this clonotype was seen many times. The chain recombines TRBV20-1 with TRBJ2-7; 7 bases line up with TRBD1. This CDR3 is 13 amino acids long. The V gene's germline CDR1 is DFQATT and CDR2 SNEGSKA (reference sequence). Trimming cost V 1 base and J 4 bases; bases outside gene matches: 4. Here the CDR3 reads CSARGGGRYEQYF. CDR3 DNA sequence: TGCAGTGCTAGAGGAGGGGGCCGATACGAGCAGTACTTC.

This clonotype was counted ten times or more. The chain recombines TRBV10-3 with TRBJ2-5, with D tentatively TRBD1 or TRBD2 (6 bases each). Trimming took off 3 bases at V and 4 bases at J, with 12 bases between the two ends. Germline V gives CDR1 ENHRY, CDR2 SYGVKD. This CDR3 is built from 14 residues. CDR3 sequence (DNA): TGTGCCATCAGTGATAGGGGGAGGACAGAGACCCAGTACTTC. Amino acid sequence: CAISDRGRTETQYF.

This clonotype was counted many times. V and J are TRBV28 and TRBJ1-2, with 9 positions matching TRBD1. The CDR3 extends over 16 amino acids. The germline V gene encodes CDR1 MDHEN and CDR2 SYDVKM. Germline trimming cut 2 bases from V and 3 bases from J; bases unmatched to any gene: 7. The CDR3 nucleotides are TGTGCCAGCAGTTTAAGAAGGACAGGGGCGGACTATGGCTACACCTTC. Translating gives CASSLRRTGADYGYTF.

This clonotype was seen repeatedly, ten times or more. This chain uses TRBV9 with TRBJ2-2; D possibly corresponds to TRBD1 (5 bases). The CDR3 extends over 13 amino acids. Germline CDR1 is SGDLS and CDR2 is YYNGEE. Trimming pared 5 bases from V and 6 bases from J, leaving 11 bases between. The CDR3 coding sequence is TGTGCCAGCAGTGACTCAGGGCCCGGGGAGCTGTTTTTT. This sequence encodes CASSDSGPGELFF. The full variable domain, completed using reference TRBV9 and TRBJ2-2, is DSGVTQTPKHLITATGQRVTLRCSPRSGDLSVYWYQQSLDQGLQFLIQYYNGEERAKGNILERFSAQQFPDLHSELNLSSLELGDSALYFCASSDSGPGELFFGEGSRLTVL.

Ten or more counts support this clonotype. V usage is TRBV6-2 or TRBV6-3 and J usage is TRBJ2-7; 8 bases map to TRBD2. After removal of 10 bases from V and 5 bases from J, the junction contained 10 bases not matched to a gene. Germline CDR1 is MNHEY and CDR2 is SVGEGT. The CDR3 length is 13 residues. The CDR3 region is CAIPCSGDDEQYF. In DNA, the CDR3 is TGTGCCATCCCGTGTAGCGGGGACGACGAGCAGTACTTC.

This clonotype was seen repeatedly, ten times or more. J is TRBJ2-1 and V is TRBV15, with 12 positions matching TRBD2. After removal of 4 bases from V and 6 bases from J, the junction contained 4 bases not matched to a gene. The CDR3 has 15 residues. Germline assignment: CDR1 LNHNV and CDR2 YYDKDF (reference sequence). Here the CDR3 reads CATSILAGGSNEQFF. The CDR3 DNA follows: TGTGCCACCAGCATACTAGCGGGAGGTTCCAATGAGCAGTTCTTC.

This chain connects TRBV7-6 to TRBJ1-1, with TRBD1 matching over 9 bases. V shed 5 bases, J shed 5 bases, and the junction held 12 bases outside the gene matches. The CDR3 is 16 amino acids. Per the germline V gene, CDR1 is SGHVS and CDR2 is FNYEAQ. As DNA, the CDR3 is TGTGCCAGCAGCCCCACCGTGGGACAGGGAAGGACTGAAGCTTTCTTT. Translating it yields CASSPTVGQGRTEAFF.

This chain uses TRBV9 with TRBJ2-7; TRBD2 aligns across 9 bases. Germline V CDR1 and CDR2: SGDLS, YYNGEE. J was trimmed by 0 bases and V by 4 bases; bases with no gene match: 5. The CDR3 loop spans 15 amino acids. DNA of the CDR3: TGTGCCAGCAGCACCGGACTAGCGCTCTCCTACGAGCAGTACTTC. As protein: CASSTGLALSYEQYF.

This clonotype showed up many times. The genes are TRBV5-1 and TRBJ1-5; D remains unclear. The CDR3 is 13 amino acids. In germline, CDR1 is SGHRS, CDR2 YFSETQ. Trimming removed 1 base from V and 2 bases from J, with 4 bases in between. The CDR3 coding sequence is TGCGCCAGCAGCTTGACCGGCAATCAGCCCCAGCATTTT. Amino acids: CASSLTGNQPQHF.

This clonotype was observed many times. V usage is TRBV7-2 and J usage is TRBJ2-1; 9 nucleotides match TRBD1. CDR1 is SGHTA, CDR2 FQGNSA, per germline. Trimming cost V 1 base and J 6 bases; bases outside gene matches: 1. CDR3 length: 14 residues. The CDR3 DNA is TGTGCCAGCAGCTTAGGGGACAGGGTCAATGAGCAGTTCTTC. Its translation is CASSLGDRVNEQFF.

In its sample, this clonotype was seen a few times. The chain is built from TRBV6-5 and TRBJ1-1, with D uncertain. Trimming took 0 bases from V and 11 from J, leaving 7 bases between them. The CDR3 length is 11 residues. From germline, CDR1 is MNHEY and CDR2 SVGAGI. The CDR3 region is CASSYSGLAFF. The CDR3 coding sequence is TGTGCCAGCAGTTACTCAGGGCTCGCTTTCTTT.

This clonotype was seen ten or more times. The chain uses TRBV15 and TRBJ1-5, with 7 bases identical to TRBD1. The CDR3 sequence is 15 residues long. CDR1 LNHNV and CDR2 YYDKDF come from the germline V gene (reference sequence). J gave up 2 bases and V 5 bases, and 6 bases lay outside the gene matches. The CDR3 DNA follows: TGTGCCACCAGCGGACGGACAGGAGGCAATCAGCCCCAGCATTTT. Protein: CATSGRTGGNQPQHF. Looking up the rest from reference TRBV15 and TRBJ1-5 gives the full variable domain: DAMVIQNPRYQVTQFGKPVTLSCSQTLNHNVMYWYQQKSSQAPKLLFHYYDKDFNNEADTPDNFQSRRPNTSFCFLDIRSPGLGDTAMYLCATSGRTGGNQPQHFGDGTRLSIL.

The chain employs TRBV5-1 and TRBJ2-5, with a weak D call TRBD2 (6 bases). The germline V and J ends were trimmed by 0 bases and 5 bases, with 14 bases remaining between them. CDR1 and CDR2 (germline): SGHRS, YFSETQ. The CDR3 loop spans 15 amino acids. The chain's CDR3 is CASSLAKREVETQYF. The CDR3 DNA reads TGCGCCAGCAGCTTGGCCAAAAGGGAGGTGGAGACCCAGTACTTC.

This clonotype turned up a few times. This chain uses TRBV7-9 with TRBJ2-7; D is perhaps TRBD2 (5 bases). CDR3 size: 13 residues. The germline CDR1 and CDR2 sequences are SEHNR and FQNEAQ (reference sequence). V lost 2 bases and J 1 base, leaving 6 bases between the germline ends. As DNA, the CDR3 is TGTGCCAGCAGCTTACCGGGGTCCTACGAGCAGTACTTC. Translation gives CASSLPGSYEQYF.

This clonotype showed up many times. The chain couples TRBV3-1 to TRBJ2-1, with TRBD2 matching 12 bases. Trimming at V came to 1 base and at J to 0 bases, leaving 1 base not matched to a gene. Germline CDR1 and CDR2: LGHDT and YNNKEL (reference sequence). This CDR3 region has 17 residues. CDR3 coding DNA: TGTGCCAGCAGCCAAGTACTAGCGGGAGGCTCCTACAATGAGCAGTTCTTC. It translates to CASSQVLAGGSYNEQFF.

This clonotype occurred many times. The chain employs TRBV10-3 and TRBJ1-2, with D possibly matching TRBD1 (6 bases). CDR3 size: 14 residues. CDR1 is ENHRY and CDR2 is SYGVKD in the germline V gene. Trimming removed 10 bases from V and 5 bases from J, with 20 bases in between. CDR3 bases: TGTGCCACCGGGGGGGACACTCTCTTTTATGGCTACACCTTC. Translated: CATGGDTLFYGYTF.

A remark on this clonotype: This may arise from a read error, as a much more abundant clone is one base away. V is TRBV7-9 and J is TRBJ1-2; D unresolved. The V end was cut by 5 bases, the J end by 3 bases, with 16 bases between. The CDR3 runs to 15 residues. CDR1 is SEHNR, CDR2 FQNEAQ, per germline (reference sequence). This CDR3 reads CASSLSSQVDYGYTF. DNA for the CDR3: TGTGCCAGCAGCCTTTCGAGCCAGGTAGACTATGGCTACACCTTC.